The 15 T cell receptor beta chains below all came from one sample that was sequenced in a study of glioma-infiltrating T cells after dendritic cell vaccination. Clones were sequenced by immunoSEQ multiplex PCR, and TCRdb holds only the in-frame ones, with some missing. The profile covers roughly 100,000 clones, with more than 75% appearing a single time and around 2.9% taken by the ten largest. The sample was blood, taken before dendritic cell vaccination. The receptor source for this set is a human donor with glioblastoma.

V gene TRBV6-5 combines with J gene TRBJ1-2; 8 bases map to TRBD1. There are 13 residues in the CDR3. Germline V CDR1 and CDR2: MNHEY, SVGAGI. The V and J ends lost 6 bases and 8 bases, in that order; junction bases with no gene match: 8. The CDR3 sequence: CASRETGEMGYTF. The DNA for the CDR3 is TGTGCCAGCAGAGAGACAGGGGAAATGGGCTACACCTTC.

In its sample, this clone was seen a few times. CDR3 protein: CASGQAPLYEQYF. CDR3 bases: TGTGCCAGCGGACAGGCCCCCCTCTACGAGCAGTACTTC. J is TRBJ2-7 and V is TRBV2, with TRBD1 matching 7 bases. The germline V gene has CDR1 SNHLY and CDR2 FYNNEI. This CDR3 is built from 13 residues. V lost 8 bases and J lost 3; bases outside the gene matches: 7.

The chain combines TRBV27 with TRBJ1-2, with D possibly being TRBD1 (6 bases). In germline, CDR1 is MNHEY, CDR2 SMNVEV (reference sequence). Trimming left V 8 bases short and J 6 bases short, with 19 bases between. This CDR3 is 14 amino acids long. The CDR3 here is CASSEVSGVDGYTF. CDR3 DNA: TGTGCCAGCTCTGAGGTTTCAGGGGTTGATGGCTACACCTTC.

As regards this clone: The sample carries other DNA sequences with the same CDR3. The gene calls are TRBV5-1 and TRBJ1-5; no reliable D call. The germline V gene encodes CDR1 SGHRS and CDR2 YFSETQ. V was shortened by 0 bases and J by 2 bases, with 6 bases between the two germline ends. CDR3 length: 14 amino acids. The CDR3 nucleotides read TGCGCCAGCAGCTTGGATAGTGGCAATCAGCCCCAGCATTTT. This encodes CASSLDSGNQPQHF.

The chain joins TRBV27 to TRBJ1-1; 9 bases align to TRBD1. With 3 bases clipped from V and 0 bases from J, the junction kept 5 bases outside the gene matches. Germline-derived CDR1 and CDR2 are MNHEY and SMNVEV (reference sequence). The CDR3 length is 16 residues. The CDR3, as DNA: TGTGCCAGCAGTTTTGGACAGGGGAAGGTGAACACTGAAGCTTTCTTT. Translating gives CASSFGQGKVNTEAFF.

This chain joins TRBV5-4 and TRBJ2-2; the D gene is possibly TRBD2 (5 bases). Per the germline V gene, CDR1 is SGHNT and CDR2 is YYREEE (reference sequence). With 0 bases removed from V and 0 bases from J, the gap between germline ends came to 6 bases. There are 15 residues in the CDR3. CDR3 bases: TGTGCCAGCAGCTTGGAGACTACGAACACCGGGGAGCTGTTTTTT. This translates into CASSLETTNTGELFF.

The chain couples TRBV5-1 to TRBJ2-2; 10 nucleotides match TRBD2. Unmatched junction bases numbered 2, after V lost 2 bases and J lost 7 bases. Germline CDR1 reads SGHRS; CDR2 reads YFSETQ. This CDR3 spans 14 amino acids. CDR3 in DNA: TGCGCCAGCAGCTTTCTAGCGGGAGTCGGGGAGCTGTTTTTT. Protein: CASSFLAGVGELFF.

The chain employs TRBV7-6 and TRBJ1-4; TRBD1 might be the D (5 bases). Deletions cut 5 bases from V and 7 bases from J, with 14 bases between. The germline V gene encodes CDR1 SGHVS and CDR2 FNYEAQ. This CDR3 has 14 amino acids. The CDR3 here is CASSAGSRGEKLFF. The CDR3 nucleotides are TGTGCCAGCAGCGCCGGGTCAAGGGGTGAAAAACTGTTTTTT.

This clone has just one count. The CDR3 is CASSPRLAERNEQFF. DNA of the CDR3: TGTGCCAGCAGCCCCCGACTAGCGGAAAGGAATGAGCAGTTCTTC. J is TRBJ2-1 and V is TRBV5-8; 9 bases match TRBD2. Germline V lookup: CDR1 SGHTS, CDR2 YDEGEE. Trimming at V came to 4 bases and at J to 7 bases, leaving 9 bases not matched to a gene. CDR3 length equals 15 residues.

This sequence joins TRBV14 and TRBJ1-2; D is possibly TRBD1 (5 bases). The V end was cut by 0 bases, the J end by 4 bases, with 9 bases between. Germline V gene data show CDR1 as SGHDN and CDR2 as FVKESK. The CDR3 has 14 residues. The CDR3 spells CASSQDLGLYGYTF. CDR3 bases: TGTGCCAGCAGCCAAGATCTGGGGCTCTATGGCTACACCTTC. The complete variable domain, with remaining parts taken from reference TRBV14 and TRBJ1-2, reads EAGVTQFPSHSVIEKGQTVTLRCDPISGHDNLYWYRRVMGKEIKFLLHFVKESKQDESGMPNNRFLAERTGGTYSTLKVQPAELEDSGVYFCASSQDLGLYGYTFGSGTRLTVV.

The chain carries TRBV6-1 and TRBJ1-5; 7 bases align to TRBD1. With V trimmed by 8 bases and J by 5 bases, 9 bases remained unmatched. Germline V gene sequence: CDR1 MNHNS, CDR2 SASEGT. The CDR3 consists of 14 residues. This CDR3 reads CASAPGTDYQPQHF. CDR3 sequence (DNA): TGTGCCAGCGCCCCCGGGACAGATTATCAGCCCCAGCATTTT.

This chain joins TRBV2 and TRBJ1-6; 7 nucleotides match TRBD1. This CDR3 has 14 residues. The germline gives CDR1 SNHLY, CDR2 FYNNEI. Unmatched junction bases numbered 7, after V lost 6 bases and J lost 8 bases. CDR3 protein: CASSQTGYDSPLHF. The CDR3 DNA is TGTGCCAGCAGCCAGACAGGGTACGATTCACCCCTCCACTTT.

The rearrangement links TRBV19 to TRBJ2-7; D unresolved. Germline assignment: CDR1 LNHDA and CDR2 SQIVND (reference sequence). The CDR3 has 14 residues. Trimming stripped 4 bases from V and 5 bases from J, with 15 bases between. CDR3 sequence reads: CASSTYKKIDEQYF. The CDR3, as DNA: TGTGCCAGTAGTACTTACAAAAAAATTGACGAGCAGTACTTC.

The chain employs TRBV5-4 and TRBJ2-1; D possibly corresponds to TRBD1 (6 bases). This CDR3 spans 16 amino acids. V was trimmed by 2 bases and J by 2 bases, leaving 14 bases between them. CDR1 and CDR2 (germline): SGHNT, YYREEE (reference sequence). CDR3 in DNA: TGTGCCAGCAGCTTAGCTTCAGGGGTGGCCTACAATGAGCAGTTCTTC. Translating gives CASSLASGVAYNEQFF.

V and J are TRBV29-1 and TRBJ1-2, with 10 bases that match TRBD1. The length of the CDR3 is 14 residues. The V gene's germline CDR1 is SQVTM and CDR2 ANQGSEA. Trimming took 6 bases from V and 5 from J; bases not matched to a gene: 9. The CDR3 here is CSVQTGGRGYGYTF. DNA for the CDR3: TGCAGCGTCCAGACAGGGGGCAGAGGGTATGGCTACACCTTC.